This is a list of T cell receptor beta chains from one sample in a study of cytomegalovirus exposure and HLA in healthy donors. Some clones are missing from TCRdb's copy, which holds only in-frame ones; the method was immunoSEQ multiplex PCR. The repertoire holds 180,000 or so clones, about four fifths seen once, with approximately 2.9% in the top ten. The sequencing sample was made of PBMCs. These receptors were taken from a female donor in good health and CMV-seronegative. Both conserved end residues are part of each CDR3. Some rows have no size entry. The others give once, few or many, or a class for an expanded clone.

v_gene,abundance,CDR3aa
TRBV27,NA,CASTNRDRVGPLHF
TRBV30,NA,CAWSADRNTEAFF
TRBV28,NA,CASSSPGLAVLSSWEQYF
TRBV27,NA,CASRTGQGALRGTGELFF
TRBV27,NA,CASSSLGGSTDTQYF
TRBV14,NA,CASSQGWRGRAGELFF
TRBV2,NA,CASDRLNTEAFF
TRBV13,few,CASSLESSGRRFEAFF
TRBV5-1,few,CASSLEASRGTQYF
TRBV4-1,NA,CASSQPGQGQGINTF
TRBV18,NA,CASSYRQGSTDTQYF
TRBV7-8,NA,CASSLWISGYGYTF
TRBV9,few,CASSDGDSSNQPQHF
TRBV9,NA,CASSVEGESTYNEQFF
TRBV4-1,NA,CASSQGTGKGYEQYF
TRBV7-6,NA,CASSLGSPREPYEQYF
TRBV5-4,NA,CASSLRGSYNSPLHF
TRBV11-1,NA,CASSLGIDRGHPYEQYF
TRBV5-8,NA,CASTERAYEQYF
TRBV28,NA,CASSLRGGLAGVEQYF
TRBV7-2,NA,CASSSTGGRTNTEAFF
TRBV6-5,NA,CASSVRGRYEQYF
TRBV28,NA,CASNPTHYTGELFF
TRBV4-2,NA,CASSQERTVIGGEQYF
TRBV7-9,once,CASSSSRQGSNEQFF
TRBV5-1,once,CASSLGQGMEYGYTF
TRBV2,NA,CASGGPGTAFYEQYF
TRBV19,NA,CASTGLAGYNEQFF
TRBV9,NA,CASSVDASGMNEQFF
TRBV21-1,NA,CASKDGTGEEGNQPQHF
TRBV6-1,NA,CASSEATQGKETQYF
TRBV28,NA,CASSPTGGSYEQYF
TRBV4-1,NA,CASSQGFTGVTDEQYF
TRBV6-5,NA,CASSYSDGGNEQYF
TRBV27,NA,CASSLSGLAGGSYEQYF
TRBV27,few,CASSGGRFTEAFF
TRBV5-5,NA,CASSVTSGASFKPQYF
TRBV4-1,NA,CASSQEAAGGANMNTEAFF
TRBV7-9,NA,CASSLTRIRGTEAFF
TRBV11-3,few,CASRSSNTEAFF
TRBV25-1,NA,CASGTSGSYNEQFF
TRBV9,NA,CASSVGTVPYEQYF
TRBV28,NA,CASRSSGKYGYTF
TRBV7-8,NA,CASTRTGGTDTQYF
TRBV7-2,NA,CASSLAAPGTGELFF
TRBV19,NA,CASSVRTGGTYEQYF
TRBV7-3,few,CASSLTAGAGETQYF
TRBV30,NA,CAWSLTSGGKDTQYF
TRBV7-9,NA,CASSPRTGGSDGYTF
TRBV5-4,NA,CASSQKAAGDTEAFF
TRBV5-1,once,CASSQGSATDTQYF
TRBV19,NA,CASSMPGRPPWNTIYF
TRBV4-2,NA,CASSQGAVLQHQETQYF
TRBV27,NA,CASSLFGGQWETQYF
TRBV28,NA,CASSPNEGYEQYF
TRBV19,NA,CASSIKGPPGGKLFF